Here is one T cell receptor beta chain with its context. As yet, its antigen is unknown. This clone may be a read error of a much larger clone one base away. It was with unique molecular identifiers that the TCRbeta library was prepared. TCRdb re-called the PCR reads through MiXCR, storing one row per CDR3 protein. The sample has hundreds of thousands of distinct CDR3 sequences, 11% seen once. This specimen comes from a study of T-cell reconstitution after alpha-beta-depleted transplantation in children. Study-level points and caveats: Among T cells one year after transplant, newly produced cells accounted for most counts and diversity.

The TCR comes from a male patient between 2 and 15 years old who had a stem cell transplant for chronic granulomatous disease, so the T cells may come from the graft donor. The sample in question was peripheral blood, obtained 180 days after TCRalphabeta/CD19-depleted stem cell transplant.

CDR3 sequence: CSARGGAVYNEQFF. CDR3 in DNA: TGCAGTGCTCGCGGGGGCGCGGTTTACAATGAGCAGTTCTTC. V and J are TRBV20-1 and TRBJ2-1; TRBD2 might be the D (7 bases). V lost 5 bases and J 4 bases, leaving 15 bases between the germline ends. This CDR3 contains 14 residues. Germline V gene sequence: CDR1 DFQATT, CDR2 SNEGSKA (reference sequence).